This T cell receptor (beta chain) derives from a study of blood T cell repertoires in COVID-19. Study details: Acute and convalescent COVID-19 samples came from the United States, Italy and Spain. T cells, B-cell-depleted T cells, or PBMCs supplied cDNA or gDNA.

As processed by the authors: For nucleated cells, counts were estimated from reference gene primer amplification. The data were produced by immunoSEQ multiplex PCR, yet TCRdb's version contains in-frame clones alone and is incomplete. V and J calls and clone size follow that table, whereas D and trimming were derived from the DNA. In the table there are approximately 240,000 clones, 83% of which are singletons. Germline CDR1 reads SQVTM; CDR2 reads ANQGSEA. V shed 5 bases, J shed 4 bases, and the junction held 9 bases outside the gene matches. The CDR3 has 15 residues. Sample: peripheral blood. The genes are TRBV29-1 and TRBJ2-3; the match to TRBD2 covers 10 bases. This receptor was identified in a human donor in a cohort sampled during active COVID-19. The CDR3 spells CSVLGVAGGADTQYF. CDR3 sequence (DNA): TGCAGCGTTCTAGGGGTAGCGGGGGGTGCAGATACGCAGTATTTT.